This T cell receptor (beta chain) was captured by sequencing in a study of cytomegalovirus exposure and HLA in healthy donors. About the research overall: From donors who were HLA-typed, an early data release held approximately 91 million unique TCRs. Findings and limits, study-wide: Reported findings show TCR beta sequences accurately forecast HLA-A and HLA-B alleles in most subjects. It was shown in a later analysis that HLA-associated TCR beta chains were more clonally expanded than other, equally common chains. CMV serostatus was the sole immune exposure data available.

Concerning this clone: Antigen: not known.

The germline CDR1 and CDR2 sequences are SGHRS and YFSETQ. This CDR3 is 14 amino acids long. V lost 0 bases to trimming and J lost 2 bases, with 6 bases between them. Researchers ran the PCR with 60 Vbeta and 13 Jbeta primers. The assay was immunoSEQ multiplex PCR, and TCRdb's table has in-frame clones only and misses some. The sample holds under 200,000 clones; roughly 74% are singletons and the top ten take approximately 2%. Specimen: PBMCs. The TCR comes from a woman in her 30s in good health and CMV-seronegative. The J gene is TRBJ1-3, the V gene TRBV5-1; D not resolved. The DNA for the CDR3 is TGCGCCAGCAGCTTGGGGTCGGCTGGAAACACCATATATTTT. Translation gives CASSLGSAGNTIYF.